This T cell receptor beta chain originates from a study of persistence of HIV-infected CD4 T cells. Study details: CD4+ T cells responding to CMV or HIV-1 Gag were isolated. General study results and limits: TCR analyses could not target the rare provirus-carrying CMV-responding cells.

Sequencing used immunoSEQ version 4 in survey mode. Genomic DNA was diluted to around 10 ng/uL, up to 1 ug per sample. Here immunoSEQ multiplex PCR was the method, and the copy in TCRdb shows in-frame clones only, minus some. The table has about 33,000 clones, more than 75% seen once; the top ten hold about 6%. The CDR3 runs 19 residues. CDR1 LNHDA and CDR2 SQIVND come from the germline V gene (reference sequence). The V segment lost 5 bases and the J segment 0 bases; nucleotides outside the gene matches: 9. The stimulus was lysate of CMV-infected fibroblasts, roughly 9.2 ug/mL. CD40L-negative CD69-negative CD45RO-high memory CD4+ T cells were sorted as populations depleted of antigen-responding cells. CD8+ T cells were removed from PBMCs prior to stimulation. Note on this clone: As yet, its antigen is unknown.

This TCR came from an adult woman with HIV who was CMV-seropositive. The chain employs TRBV19 and TRBJ2-6, with 11 bases aligning to TRBD2. Here the sequenced sample was CD4+ T cells sorted from PBMCs after roughly 20-hour stimulation, taken from a patient who received antiretroviral therapy. The CDR3 nucleotides read TGTGCCAGTAGTCCCCCCCGACTAGCGGGACTCTCTGGGGCCAACGTCCTGACTTTC. Translated, it gives CASSPPRLAGLSGANVLTF.